These 18 T cell receptor beta chains were all obtained from the same sample, sequenced in a study of cytomegalovirus exposure and HLA in healthy donors listed by TCRdb under 2017. Library preparation used the immunoSEQ multiplex PCR assay. The multiplex PCR relied on a mix of 60 forward primers for TCR Vbeta segments and 13 reverse primers for TCR Jbeta segments. The table comes from immuneACCESS by way of TCRdb, which keeps in-frame sequences with V and J called. Part of the clones is missing from these tables; in studies checked, under half for an unresolved V gene and the rest for unknown reasons. The sample profile shows roughly 190,000 clones; around a tenth of them were found once. Over 1% of the sample is held by the ten biggest clonotypes. The material sequenced was PBMCs. The receptors derive from a woman aged 25 to 45 in good health and CMV-seropositive.

This clone came up a few times. This sequence joins TRBV10-2 and TRBJ2-4; 10 bases map to TRBD2. From germline, CDR1 is WSHSY and CDR2 SAAADI. There are 16 residues in the CDR3. The ends lost 3 bases at V and 0 bases at J; junction bases unmatched: 2. The CDR3 loop reads CASSDGLAVAKNIQYF. The DNA of the CDR3 is TGCGCCAGCAGTGACGGACTAGCGGTAGCCAAAAACATTCAGTACTTC.

The V call is TRBV4-1, the J call TRBJ1-1, with D possibly matching TRBD1 (5 bases). The CDR3 loop spans 16 amino acids. The germline V gene encodes CDR1 MGHRA and CDR2 YSYEKL. The V end was cut by 1 base, the J end by 0 bases, with 12 bases between. The CDR3 DNA reads as TGCGCCAGCAGCCAAGGGAGTGGGGCGATGAACACTGAAGCTTTCTTT. Protein: CASSQGSGAMNTEAFF.

This clone occurred a few times. The V and J genes are TRBV2 and TRBJ1-1; TRBD1 matches 7 bases. Germline V gene data show CDR1 as SNHLY and CDR2 as FYNNEI. V gave up 5 bases and J gave up 0 bases; unmatched junction bases: 3. The CDR3 is 14 residues long. CDR3 sequence: CASSTDRVNTEAFF. The CDR3 bases are TGTGCCAGCAGTACCGACAGGGTGAACACTGAAGCTTTCTTT. Supplemented by reference TRBV2 and TRBJ1-1, the full variable domain reads EPEVTQTPSHQVTQMGQEVILRCVPISNHLYFYWYRQILGQKVEFLVSFYNNEISEKSEIFDDQFSVERPDGSNFTLKIRSTKLEDSAMYFCASSTDRVNTEAFFGQGTRLTVV.

V usage is TRBV6-1 and J usage is TRBJ2-2; TRBD1 agrees at 7 bases. Trimming took 4 bases from V and 1 from J; bases not matched to a gene: 3. Germline CDR1 is MNHNS and CDR2 is SASEGT. This CDR3 contains 15 residues. The CDR3, as DNA: TGTGCCAGCAGTGCGGGACAGCGGAACACCGGGGAGCTGTTTTTT. Protein product: CASSAGQRNTGELFF.

The chain recombines TRBV19 with TRBJ2-7; 11 bases map to TRBD2. J gave up 3 bases and V 4 bases, and 11 bases lay outside the gene matches. CDR3 length equals 17 residues. The germline CDR1 and CDR2 sequences are LNHDA and SQIVND (reference sequence). CDR3 coding DNA: TGTGCCAGTAGTACAAGGGGGGGGACTAGCGGCTTCTACGAGCAGTACTTC. Its translation is CASSTRGGTSGFYEQYF.

This chain links TRBV7-9 with TRBJ2-2; 7 nucleotides align to TRBD1. The CDR3 has 13 amino acids. Germline V gives CDR1 SEHNR, CDR2 FQNEAQ (reference sequence). Trimming at V came to 6 bases and at J to 5 bases, leaving 3 bases not matched to a gene. The CDR3 DNA reads as TGTGCCAGCAGGGGGACAGCTACCGGGGAGCTGTTTTTT. Translating gives CASRGTATGELFF.

V is TRBV5-1 and J is TRBJ2-7; the match to TRBD1 covers 7 bases. The ends lost 3 bases at V and 5 bases at J; junction bases unmatched: 5. The CDR3 is 13 residues long. CDR1 is SGHRS and CDR2 is YFSETQ in the germline V gene. CDR3 bases: TGCGCCAGCAGCTCGATCGACAGGGACGAGCAGTACTTC. This encodes CASSSIDRDEQYF.

The rearrangement links TRBV5-1 to TRBJ2-3; 7 bases fit TRBD1. Looked up from germline, CDR1 is SGHRS and CDR2 is YFSETQ. The CDR3 contains 15 residues. V was clipped by 0 bases and J by 1 base; unmatched bases: 2. CDR3 nucleotide sequence: TGCGCCAGCAGCTTGGGAGACAGGGGCACAGATACGCAGTATTTT. Its protein product is CASSLGDRGTDTQYF. The whole variable domain, remainder taken from reference TRBV5-1 and TRBJ2-3, is KAGVTQTPRYLIKTRGQQVTLSCSPISGHRSVSWYQQTPGQGLQFLFEYFSETQRNKGNFPGRFSGRQFSNSRSEMNVSTLELGDSALYLCASSLGDRGTDTQYFGPGTRLTVL.

In its sample, this clone was seen a few times. The chain joins TRBV5-6 to TRBJ1-2; the D gene is possibly TRBD1 (5 bases). CDR1 is SGHDT and CDR2 is YYEEEE in the germline V gene. Trimming pared 1 base from V and 8 bases from J, leaving 12 bases between. The CDR3 sequence is 13 residues long. CDR3 sequence (DNA): TGTGCCAGCAGCTTGCGGCAGGGCCGGGGCTACACCTTC. Its translation is CASSLRQGRGYTF.

This clone was seen more than once but under ten times. The genes are TRBV29-1 and TRBJ2-1, with a tentative D call TRBD2 (5 bases). The germline V and J ends were trimmed by 6 bases and 7 bases, with 10 bases remaining between them. The CDR3 sequence is 11 residues long. The germline gives CDR1 SQVTM, CDR2 ANQGSEA. Written as DNA, the CDR3 is TGCAGCGTGGCACTAGGGAATGAGCAGTTCTTC. This encodes CSVALGNEQFF.

Written as DNA, the CDR3 is TGTGCCAGCAGCTCAACAGGGGGCCCCTACGAGCAGTACTTC. This gives the protein CASSSTGGPYEQYF. The chain combines TRBV7-2 with TRBJ2-7; 9 bases align to TRBD1. Losses at the gene ends were 4 bases for V and 2 bases for J; bases not matched to a gene: 3. CDR1 and CDR2 (germline): SGHTA, FQGNSA. The CDR3 runs to 14 residues. Full variable domain (remainder filled in from reference TRBV7-2 and TRBJ2-7): GAGVSQSPSNKVTEKGKDVELRCDPISGHTALYWYRQSLGQGLEFLIYFQGNSAPDKSGLPSDRFSAERTGGSVSTLTIQRTQQEDSAVYLCASSSTGGPYEQYFGPGTRLTVT.

This clone appeared a few times. This chain joins TRBV7-9 and TRBJ2-6; 10 nucleotides line up with TRBD1. The germline V gene has CDR1 SEHNR and CDR2 FQNEAQ (reference sequence). The trim removed 3 bases at V and 2 bases at J, leaving 10 bases unmatched. The CDR3 runs 19 residues. CDR3 loop: CASSFVPGQGKAGANVLTF. The DNA of the CDR3 is TGTGCCAGCAGCTTCGTCCCGGGACAGGGGAAAGCTGGGGCCAACGTCCTGACTTTC.

This clone appeared a few times. The rearrangement uses TRBV13 and TRBJ2-2; TRBD2 matches at 9 bases. CDR1 and CDR2 (germline): PRHDT, FYEKMQ (reference sequence). The CDR3 spans 17 residues. V trimming: 2 bases; J trimming: 3 bases; junction bases outside the gene matches: 7. CDR3 sequence (DNA): TGTGCCAGCAGCTTAAATTCCGCGGGAGGGTACACCGGGGAGCTGTTTTTT. It encodes CASSLNSAGGYTGELFF. Variable domain in full (rest from reference TRBV13 and TRBJ2-2): AAGVIQSPRHLIKEKRETATLKCYPIPRHDTVYWYQQGPGQDPQFLISFYEKMQSDKGSIPDRFSAQQFSDYHSELNMSSLELGDSALYFCASSLNSAGGYTGELFFGEGSRLTVL.

The genes are TRBV15 and TRBJ2-1; no reliable D call. Trimming took 3 bases from V and 14 from J, leaving 2 bases between them. CDR3 length: 8 residues. Germline CDR1 LNHNV, CDR2 YYDKDF (reference sequence). The CDR3 reads CATSSEFF. The CDR3 DNA reads TGTGCCACCAGCAGCGAGTTCTTC.

This sequence joins TRBV6-5 and TRBJ1-2; 9 nucleotides match TRBD1. Losses at the gene ends were 5 bases for V and 4 bases for J; bases not matched to a gene: 5. CDR3 length equals 14 residues. Germline loops: CDR1 MNHEY, CDR2 SVGAGI. The CDR3 DNA follows: TGTGCCAGCAGTGTGGGACAGGGCAGCTATGGCTACACCTTC. Translated, it gives CASSVGQGSYGYTF.

This clone appeared a few times. V is TRBV19 and J is TRBJ1-3; 7 bases line up with TRBD1. The germline V gene encodes CDR1 LNHDA and CDR2 SQIVND (reference sequence). V shed 7 bases and J 5 bases; nucleotides not matched to a gene: 17. This CDR3 has 17 residues. CDR3 loop: CASKSQTGVWLRNTIYF. The DNA of the CDR3 is TGTGCCAGTAAATCCCAAACAGGGGTTTGGCTCAGAAACACCATATATTTT.

The sample holds a few counts of this clone. The rearrangement joins TRBV25-1 to TRBJ2-7; D is undetermined. Trimming cost V 8 bases and J 0 bases, with 14 bases left between them. Germline V gene sequence: CDR1 MGHDK, CDR2 SYGVNS. The CDR3 spans 14 residues. The CDR3: CASYYSHFSYEQYF. The CDR3 DNA sequence: TGTGCCAGCTACTACTCCCACTTCTCCTACGAGCAGTACTTC.

This clone was observed a handful of times. The chain carries TRBV5-1 and TRBJ1-1; D is undetermined. Germline CDR1 SGHRS, CDR2 YFSETQ. The V end lost 0 bases, the J end lost 2 bases, and 11 bases lay between the germline ends. The CDR3 is made up of 15 amino acids. The DNA for the CDR3 is TGCGCCAGCAGCTTGGCCCGGGCGGGTAACACTGAAGCTTTCTTT. Its protein product is CASSLARAGNTEAFF.